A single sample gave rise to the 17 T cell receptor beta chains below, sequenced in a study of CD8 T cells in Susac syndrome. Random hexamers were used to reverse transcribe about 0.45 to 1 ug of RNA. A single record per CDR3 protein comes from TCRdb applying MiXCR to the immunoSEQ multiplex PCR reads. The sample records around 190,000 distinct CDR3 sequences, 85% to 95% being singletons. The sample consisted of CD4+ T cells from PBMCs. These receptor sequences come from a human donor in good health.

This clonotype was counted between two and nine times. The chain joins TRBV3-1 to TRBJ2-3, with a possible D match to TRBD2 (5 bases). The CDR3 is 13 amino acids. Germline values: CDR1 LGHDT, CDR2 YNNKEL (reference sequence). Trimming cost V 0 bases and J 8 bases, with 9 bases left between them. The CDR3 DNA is TGTGCCAGCAGCCAAGAGGGGAGTCGTACGCAGTATTTT. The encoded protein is CASSQEGSRTQYF.

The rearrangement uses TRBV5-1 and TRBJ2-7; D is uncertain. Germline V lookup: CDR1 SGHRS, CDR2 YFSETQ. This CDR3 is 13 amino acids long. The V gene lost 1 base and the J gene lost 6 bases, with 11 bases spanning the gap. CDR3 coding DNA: TGCGCCAGCAGCTTGTCGGCGGTTTCCGAGCAGTACGTC. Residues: CASSLSAVSEQYV.

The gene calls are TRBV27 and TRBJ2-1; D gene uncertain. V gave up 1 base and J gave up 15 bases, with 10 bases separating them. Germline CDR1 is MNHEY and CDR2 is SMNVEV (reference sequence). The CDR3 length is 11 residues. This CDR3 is CASSLYQELFF. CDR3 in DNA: TGTGCCAGCAGTTTATACCAGGAATTGTTCTTC.

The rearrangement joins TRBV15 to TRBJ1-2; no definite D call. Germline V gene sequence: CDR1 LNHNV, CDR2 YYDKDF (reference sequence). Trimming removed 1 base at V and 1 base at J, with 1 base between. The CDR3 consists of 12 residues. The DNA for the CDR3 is TGTGCCACCAGCAGAGTTAACTATGGCTACACCTTC. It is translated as CATSRVNYGYTF.

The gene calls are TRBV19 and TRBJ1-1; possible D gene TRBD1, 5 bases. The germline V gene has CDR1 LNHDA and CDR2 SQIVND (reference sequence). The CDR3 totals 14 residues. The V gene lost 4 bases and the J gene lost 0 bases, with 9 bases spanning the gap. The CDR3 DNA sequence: TGTGCCAGTAGTACAGGGATAATGAACACTGAAGCTTTCTTT. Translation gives CASSTGIMNTEAFF.

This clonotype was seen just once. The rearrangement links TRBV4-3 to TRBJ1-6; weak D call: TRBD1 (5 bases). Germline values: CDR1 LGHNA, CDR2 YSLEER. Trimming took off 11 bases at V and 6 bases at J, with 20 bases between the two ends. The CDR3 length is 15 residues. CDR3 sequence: CAPPAYGGCNSPLHF. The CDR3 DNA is TGCGCCCCCCCTGCGTATGGGGGGTGTAATTCACCCCTCCACTTT.

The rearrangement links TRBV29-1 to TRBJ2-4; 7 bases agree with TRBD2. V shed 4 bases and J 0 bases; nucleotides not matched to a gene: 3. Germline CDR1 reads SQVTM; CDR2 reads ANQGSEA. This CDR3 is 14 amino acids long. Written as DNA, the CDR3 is TGCAGCGTTGTTGCGGGGGTAGCCAAAAACATTCAGTACTTC. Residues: CSVVAGVAKNIQYF.

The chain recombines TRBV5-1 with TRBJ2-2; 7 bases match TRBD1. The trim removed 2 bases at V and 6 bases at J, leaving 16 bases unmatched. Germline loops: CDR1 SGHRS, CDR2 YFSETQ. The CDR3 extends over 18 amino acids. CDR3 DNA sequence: TGCGCCAGCAGCTTATTGTTACAGGGGTACGCGCCTTCCGGGGAGCTGTTTTTT. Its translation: CASSLLLQGYAPSGELFF.

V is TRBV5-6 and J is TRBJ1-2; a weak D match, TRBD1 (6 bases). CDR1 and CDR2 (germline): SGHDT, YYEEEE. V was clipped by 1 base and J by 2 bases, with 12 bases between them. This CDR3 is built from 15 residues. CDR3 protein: CASSLFRGFNYGYTF. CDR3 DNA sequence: TGTGCCAGCAGCTTGTTCAGGGGCTTCAACTATGGCTACACCTTC.

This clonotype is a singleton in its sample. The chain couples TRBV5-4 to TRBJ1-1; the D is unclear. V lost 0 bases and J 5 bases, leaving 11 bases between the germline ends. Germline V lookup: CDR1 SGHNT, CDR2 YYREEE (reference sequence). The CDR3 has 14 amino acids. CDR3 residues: CASSLGAGVTEAFF. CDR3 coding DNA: TGTGCCAGCAGCTTGGGCGCCGGGGTGACTGAAGCTTTCTTT.

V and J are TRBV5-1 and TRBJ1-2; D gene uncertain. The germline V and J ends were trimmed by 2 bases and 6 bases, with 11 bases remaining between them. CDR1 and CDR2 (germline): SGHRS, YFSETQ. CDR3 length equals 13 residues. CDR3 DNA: TGCGCCAGCAGCTTAGGGTGGAGTAATGGCTACACCTTC. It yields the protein CASSLGWSNGYTF.

The chain's CDR3 is CASSLGGLDNQPQHF. The DNA for the CDR3 is TGTGCCAGCAGCTTGGGGGGGCTAGACAATCAGCCCCAGCATTTT. This chain connects TRBV5-6 to TRBJ1-5; possibly TRBD1 for D (6 bases). Germline V lookup: CDR1 SGHDT, CDR2 YYEEEE. This CDR3 is built from 15 residues. Deletions cut 0 bases from V and 3 bases from J, with 10 bases between.

The CDR3 loop reads CSVADSSYEQYV. CDR3 nucleotides: TGCAGCGTGGCAGATAGCTCCTACGAGCAGTACGTC. The gene calls are TRBV29-1 and TRBJ2-7; no firm D call. The CDR3 has 12 amino acids. The ends were cut back, 6 bases at V and 0 bases at J, with 9 bases in the middle. CDR1 and CDR2 from the germline V gene are SQVTM and ANQGSEA.

CDR3: CASSVKLDLNEQFF. Written as DNA, the CDR3 is TGTGCCAGCAGCGTTAAATTGGACCTGAATGAGCAGTTCTTC. The gene calls are TRBV9 and TRBJ2-1; D is uncertain. Trimming stripped 2 bases from V and 7 bases from J, with 13 bases between. CDR1 is SGDLS and CDR2 is YYNGEE in the germline V gene. The CDR3 has 14 amino acids.

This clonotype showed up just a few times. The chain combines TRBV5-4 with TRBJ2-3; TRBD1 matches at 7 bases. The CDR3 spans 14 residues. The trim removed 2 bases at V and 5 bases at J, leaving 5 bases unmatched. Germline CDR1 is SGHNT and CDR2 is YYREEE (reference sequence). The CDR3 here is CASSLGGSGDTQYF. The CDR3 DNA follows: TGTGCCAGCAGCTTAGGGGGCTCGGGAGATACGCAGTATTTT. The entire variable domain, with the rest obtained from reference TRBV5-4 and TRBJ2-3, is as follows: ETGVTQSPTHLIKTRGQQVTLRCSSQSGHNTVSWYQQALGQGPQFIFQYYREEENGRGNFPPRFSGLQFPNYSSELNVNALELDDSALYLCASSLGGSGDTQYFGPGTRLTVL.

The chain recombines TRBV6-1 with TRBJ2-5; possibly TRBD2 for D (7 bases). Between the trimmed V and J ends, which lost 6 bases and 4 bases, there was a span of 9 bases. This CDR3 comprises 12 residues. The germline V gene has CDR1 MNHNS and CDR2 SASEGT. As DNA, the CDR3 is TGTGCCAGCAGGGGGGGGCGAGAGACCCAGTACTTC. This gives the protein CASRGGRETQYF.

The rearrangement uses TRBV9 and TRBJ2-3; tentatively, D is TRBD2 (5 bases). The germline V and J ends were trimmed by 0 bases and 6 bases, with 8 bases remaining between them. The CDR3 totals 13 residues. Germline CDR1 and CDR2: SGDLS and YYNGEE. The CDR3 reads CASSVVGSDTQYF. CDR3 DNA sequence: TGTGCCAGCAGCGTAGTAGGGAGTGATACGCAGTATTTT.